The 3 T cell receptor beta chains in this list originate from one sample, sequenced in a study of cytotoxic CD8 clonotypes in ibrutinib-treated CLL. Profiling relied on immunoSEQ multiplex PCR, and the TCRdb table lists in-frame clones only, not all of them. The repertoire holds about 120,000 clones, with around 85% as singletons. Sequencing was performed on PBMCs, taken after 24 months of ibrutinib treatment. The receptors originated from a human donor with chronic lymphocytic leukemia.

The chain employs TRBV9 and TRBJ2-7; TRBD2 matches 10 bases. The CDR3 is 14 amino acids. With V trimmed by 4 bases and J by 3 bases, 4 bases remained unmatched. The germline gives CDR1 SGDLS, CDR2 YYNGEE. The CDR3 DNA sequence: TGTGCCAGCAGCCCCCGGACTAGCGGCTACGAGCAGTACTTC. It codes for CASSPRTSGYEQYF. The whole variable domain, filled in from reference TRBV9 and TRBJ2-7, reads DSGVTQTPKHLITATGQRVTLRCSPRSGDLSVYWYQQSLDQGLQFLIQYYNGEERAKGNILERFSAQQFPDLHSELNLSSLELGDSALYFCASSPRTSGYEQYFGPGTRLTVT.

The chain carries TRBV28 and TRBJ1-3; 7 nucleotides agree with TRBD1. The germline CDR1 and CDR2 sequences are MDHEN and SYDVKM. Trimming at V came to 5 bases and at J to 4 bases, leaving 5 bases not matched to a gene. The CDR3 has 14 amino acids. This chain's CDR3 is CASSPGGTGNTIYF. CDR3 bases: TGTGCCAGCAGTCCAGGGGGTACCGGAAACACCATATATTTT.

V is TRBV4-3 and J is TRBJ2-3; 9 nucleotides match TRBD1. The trim removed 2 bases at V and 3 bases at J, leaving 3 bases unmatched. Germline V gene data show CDR1 as LGHNA and CDR2 as YSLEER. The CDR3 consists of 15 residues. The CDR3 bases are TGCGCCAGCAGCCAATGGGACAGGGTTACAGATACGCAGTATTTT. It yields the protein CASSQWDRVTDTQYF.